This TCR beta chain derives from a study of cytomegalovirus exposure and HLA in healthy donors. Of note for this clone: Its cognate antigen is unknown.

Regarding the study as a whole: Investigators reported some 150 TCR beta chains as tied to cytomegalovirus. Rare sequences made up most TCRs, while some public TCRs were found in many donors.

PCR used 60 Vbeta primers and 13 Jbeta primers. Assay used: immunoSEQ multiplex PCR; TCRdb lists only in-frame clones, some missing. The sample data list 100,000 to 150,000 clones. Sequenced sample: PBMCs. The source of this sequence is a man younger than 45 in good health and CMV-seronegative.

CDR3 sequence reads: CASSLTGVWSTGELFF. DNA of the CDR3: TGTGCCAGCAGTTTAACGGGGGTCTGGAGTACCGGGGAGCTGTTTTTT. The rearrangement joins TRBV28 to TRBJ2-2, with D possibly TRBD2 on 6 matching bases. The CDR3 is made up of 16 amino acids. Germline V lookup: CDR1 MDHEN, CDR2 SYDVKM. V lost 2 bases and J 5 bases, leaving 15 bases between the germline ends.